This TCR beta chain was identified in a study of OX40 agonist ivuxolimab in advanced cancers. Looking at the study overall: Three partial responders included one hepatocellular carcinoma patient and two cutaneous melanoma patients.

Germline V gene lookup returns CDR1 GTSNPN and CDR2 SVGIG (reference sequence). This CDR3 region has 14 residues. Trimming removed 2 bases from V and 5 bases from J; junction bases left unmatched: 7. Sequencing was performed with immunoSEQ multiplex PCR; in TCRdb, only in-frame clones are kept and a portion is missing. The repertoire includes 40,000 to 60,000 clones, 85% to 90% of them detected once, and 9.5% to 13% sits in the top ten. Only one count was recorded for this clone. The input for sequencing was CD4+ or CD8+ T cells sorted from blood, taken in a trial of the OX40 agonist ivuxolimab. The clonotype originates from an adult with an advanced solid tumor such as melanoma, head and neck, liver or kidney cancer. The J gene is TRBJ1-1, the V gene TRBV30; 8 positions match TRBD1. CDR3 DNA sequence: TGTGCCTGGAGTTCCGCGGACAGGGTGACTGAAGCTTTCTTT. Amino acids: CAWSSADRVTEAFF.